The T cell receptor delta chain under discussion was sequenced for a study of γδ T cells in repeated Plasmodium falciparum infection. Across the study: The natural-infection arm compared Malian children under seasonal malaria with matched Australian children.

Flow sorting of PBMC yielded separate Vgamma9/Vdelta2+ and Vdelta2-negative gammadelta T cell populations for bulk repertoire analysis. In this sample, this clone turned up a few times. The protein that TCRdb holds for this DNA derives from a much larger clone and differs from the translated DNA at residue 7, which likely indicates a read error; the protein shown here is translated from the DNA. TCRdb reapplied CATT to the multiplex PCR reads. The sample holds around 50,000 delta-chain clones; 1.5% to 2% are singletons and the top ten take 7.5% to 10%. Germline V lookup: CDR1 TSWWSYY, CDR2 QGS. Trimming at V came to 2 bases and at J to 0 bases, leaving 21 bases not matched to a gene. The length of the CDR3 is 23 residues.

This receptor was identified in a pool of human donors (malaria-infected and uninfected, not separated). Input material: gamma-delta T cells from blood. This chain uses TRDV1 with TRDJ1; TRDD3 matches at 13 bases. TCRdb offers no J gene call, so here the DNA was matched to germline to obtain one. CDR3 protein: CALGEGGPEYWGIRSVDTDKLIF. The CDR3 nucleotides read TGTGCTCTTGGGGAAGGGGGCCCCGAGTACTGGGGGATACGATCGGTGGACACCGATAAACTCATCTTT.